The rows below give T cell receptor beta chains drawn from one sample of a study of T cell responses to AZD1222 COVID-19 vaccine. Clones were read by immunoSEQ multiplex PCR, and TCRdb kept only the in-frame ones, dropping some. Seen here are some 93,000 clones, approximately 90% observed once, and the top ten hold 12%. Sequencing was performed on peripheral blood, taken 28 days after the second AZD1222 dose. The receptors originated from an adult who received the AZD1222 COVID-19 vaccine. CDR3s include the opening cysteine and the closing phenylalanine or tryptophan. The order of the fields is D gene, V gene, J gene, clone size, CDR3 DNA, CDR3 protein. A D gene is named only where the DNA matches it firmly. Clone size is stated in some rows and not others, as once, few, many or a class when expanded.

-	TRBV6-5	TRBJ1-2	-	TGTGCCAGCTGGGACACGACCCTCGCTGGCTACACCTTC	CASWDTTLAGYTF
-	TRBV18	TRBJ1-4	-	TGTGCCAGCTCACCATCAAAACTAGGGGGATCCAATGAAAAACTGTTTTTT	CASSPSKLGGSNEKLFF
-	TRBV5-8	TRBJ1-1	-	TGTGCCAGCAGCAGGACCCTTGGCACTGAAGCTTTCTTT	CASSRTLGTEAFF
TRBD1	TRBV13	TRBJ1-2	-	TGTGCCAGCAGCCTACCCAGGGGGGGCTACACCTTC	CASSLPRGGYTF
-	TRBV2	TRBJ1-4	-	TGTGCCAGCAGTACTGACACTTCCTCCCGTGAAAAACTGTTTTTT	CASSTDTSSREKLFF
-	TRBV5-1	TRBJ1-2	-	TGCGCCAGCAGCGAAGGGGATTATGGCTACACCTTC	CASSEGDYGYTF
-	TRBV9	TRBJ2-3	-	TGTGCCAGCAGCGTAGGATCCGCGCAGTATTTT	CASSVGSAQYF
TRBD2	TRBV4-3	TRBJ2-3	-	TGCGCCAGCAGCCAAGAGATGGCGGGGGGGGACGGAGATACGCAGTATTTT	CASSQEMAGGDGDTQYF
-	TRBV5-6	TRBJ1-6	-	TGTGCCAGCAGCTTGCGGGGGTCCTATAATTCACCCCTCCACTTT	CASSLRGSYNSPLHF
TRBD1	TRBV9	TRBJ2-7	-	TGTGCCAGCAGCGCGACAGGGGGCCCCTCCGAGCAGTACTTC	CASSATGGPSEQYF
-	TRBV3-1/TRBV3-2	TRBJ1-3	-	TGTGCCAGCAGCCAAGGAGGGAGGGGAAACACCATATATTTT	CASSQGGRGNTIYF
TRBD2	TRBV10-1	TRBJ2-1	-	TGCGCCAGCAGTGAGTCAGCTAGCGGGGGGAGCTCCTACAATGAGCAGTTCTTC	CASSESASGGSSYNEQFF
-	TRBV7-8	TRBJ1-5	-	TGTGCCAGCAGCTTAGTGGGCGAGTTTGGAGGACAGCCCCAGCATTTT	CASSLVGEFGGQPQHF
-	TRBV7-2	TRBJ2-5	-	TGTGCCAGCAGCTTAGTGGACGAGACCCAGTACTTC	CASSLVDETQYF
-	TRBV6-5	TRBJ1-1	-	TGTGCCAGCAGGCAATCGGGGTTGAACACTGAAGCTTTCTTT	CASRQSGLNTEAFF
-	TRBV27	TRBJ2-7	few	TGTGCCAGCCTCAGGGGCGGCGAGCAGTACTTC	CASLRGGEQYF
TRBD1	TRBV27	TRBJ1-6	once	TGTGCCAGCAGTTTGGACAGGGGTGCGTCACCCCTCCACTTT	CASSLDRGASPLHF
-	TRBV6-5	TRBJ1-4	-	TGTGCCAGCAGTTACTCGATCCGGACCACTAATGAAAAACTGTTTTTT	CASSYSIRTTNEKLFF
-	TRBV6-4	TRBJ2-7	-	TGTGCCAGCAGTGACTCGGGCCAGAACTACGAGCAGTACTTC	CASSDSGQNYEQYF
TRBD1	TRBV30	TRBJ1-5	-	TGTGCCTGGGCTCCCGGACAGGTGAATCAGCCCCAGCATTTT	CAWAPGQVNQPQHF
-	TRBV19	TRBJ2-7	few	TGTGCCAGTAGTATCGGGGATCTTACCTACGAGCAGTACTTC	CASSIGDLTYEQYF
TRBD2	TRBV5-4	TRBJ2-1	-	TGTGCCAGCAGCCGGACTAGCGGGACGTACAATGAGCAGTTCTTC	CASSRTSGTYNEQFF
-	TRBV27	TRBJ1-2	-	TGTGCCAGCAGCTTCAACAGGGTCTCCCCTTCCGGCTACACCTTC	CASSFNRVSPSGYTF
-	TRBV27	TRBJ1-2	-	TGTGCCAGCAGTCAAGTCAGGGGTGGTTACTATGGCTACACCTTC	CASSQVRGGYYGYTF
TRBD1	TRBV19	TRBJ1-4	-	TGTGCCAGTAGTAACCCGGGACAGGGAAGTGAAAAACTGTTTTTT	CASSNPGQGSEKLFF
-	TRBV5-1	TRBJ1-6	-	TGCGCCAGCAGCCCCGAGACCCCCAGTAATTCACCCCTCCACTTT	CASSPETPSNSPLHF
TRBD1	TRBV27	TRBJ2-7	few	TGTGCCAGCAGTCTGAGCTTGGTGGGGACAGGCGCCTTGAACGAGCAGTACTTC	CASSLSLVGTGALNEQYF
-	TRBV5-1	TRBJ1-4	-	TGCGCCAGCAGCTTGGAACCGGGGAGGGAAAAACTGTTTTTT	CASSLEPGREKLFF
-	TRBV5-4	TRBJ2-5	-	TGTGCCAGCAGCGGGTCTAGGCGGGAGACCCAGTACTTC	CASSGSRRETQYF
-	TRBV3-1/TRBV3-2	TRBJ1-2	-	TGTGCCAGCAGCCAAGATCCCAGCCAGCCGTATGGCTACACCTTC	CASSQDPSQPYGYTF
-	TRBV10-3	TRBJ1-2	-	TGTGCCATCACCGAGCGTACAGATTATGGCTACACCTTC	CAITERTDYGYTF
-	TRBV30	TRBJ1-2	once	TGTGCCTGGAGTGTACCCCGGTACGGCTACACCTTC	CAWSVPRYGYTF